These 9 T cell receptor beta chains were sequenced from one sample in a study of cytomegalovirus exposure and HLA in healthy donors. The PCR made use of 60 Vbeta and 13 Jbeta primers. TCRdb's table, derived via immunoSEQ multiplex PCR, lists solely in-frame clones and lacks some. The sample includes around 120,000 clones, 65% to 80% of them seen just once. The sequenced sample was PBMCs. The receptors derive from a man aged 55 to 70 in good health and CMV-seropositive.

CDR3 residues: CASSLGNPTSTDTQYF. The DNA for the CDR3 is TGCGCCAGCAGCTTGGGTAATCCAACTAGCACAGATACGCAGTATTTT. The chain joins TRBV5-1 to TRBJ2-3; D gene unclear. The germline V gene encodes CDR1 SGHRS and CDR2 YFSETQ. The CDR3 has 16 residues. V lost 0 bases to trimming and J lost 0 bases, with 11 bases between them. The full variable domain, completed using reference TRBV5-1 and TRBJ2-3, is KAGVTQTPRYLIKTRGQQVTLSCSPISGHRSVSWYQQTPGQGLQFLFEYFSETQRNKGNFPGRFSGRQFSNSRSEMNVSTLELGDSALYLCASSLGNPTSTDTQYFGPGTRLTVL.

The chain has TRBV30 and TRBJ1-6; TRBD1 might be the D (5 bases). V lost 0 bases, J lost 10 bases, and 10 bases lay in between. The CDR3 is made up of 13 amino acids. Germline loops: CDR1 GTSNPN, CDR2 SVGIG (reference sequence). The DNA for the CDR3 is TGTGCCTGGAGTGTTTCACCAGGGTCACCCCTCCACTTT. Protein sequence: CAWSVSPGSPLHF.

V gene TRBV9 combines with J gene TRBJ1-1; TRBD1 is a possible D gene (5 bases). CDR1 and CDR2 (germline): SGDLS, YYNGEE. Trimming pared 3 bases from V and 9 bases from J, leaving 12 bases between. The CDR3 spans 12 residues. Written as DNA, the CDR3 is TGTGCCAGCAGCGAGCTCAGGGCTAAAGCTTTCTTT. This codes for CASSELRAKAFF.

The chain is built from TRBV7-6 and TRBJ1-1, with unresolved D. Between the trimmed V and J ends, which lost 1 base and 0 bases, there was a span of 3 bases. CDR1 is SGHVS, CDR2 FNYEAQ, per germline. The CDR3 contains 13 residues. CDR3 nucleotides: TGTGCCAGCAGCTTAGACATGAACACTGAAGCTTTCTTT. Amino acid sequence: CASSLDMNTEAFF.

The J gene is TRBJ2-7, the V gene TRBV6-6; D is ambiguous. With 5 bases removed from V and 4 bases from J, the gap between germline ends came to 15 bases. This CDR3 has 14 residues. CDR1 and CDR2 (germline): MNHNY, SVGAGI (reference sequence). Here the CDR3 reads CASSPESFTYEQYF. CDR3 coding DNA: TGTGCCAGCAGTCCCGAATCCTTCACATACGAGCAGTACTTC.

This clone was detected only once. The chain joins TRBV5-6 to TRBJ2-1; 8 bases match TRBD2. This CDR3 has 15 residues. Germline-derived CDR1 and CDR2 are SGHDT and YYEEEE. V was clipped by 0 bases and J by 9 bases; unmatched bases: 8. The DNA for the CDR3 is TGTGCCAGCAGCTTGGATGTTAGCGGGAAGCGTGAGCAGTTCTTC. This translates into CASSLDVSGKREQFF.

The rearrangement links TRBV28 to TRBJ1-5; D call uncertain. Germline V gives CDR1 MDHEN, CDR2 SYDVKM. The CDR3 spans 12 residues. V was cut by 5 bases and J by 11 bases, with 13 bases left in between. The CDR3, as DNA: TGTGCCAGCAGTCTTACCTCGGGGACCCAGCATTTT. This codes for CASSLTSGTQHF.

This chain uses TRBV7-6 with TRBJ1-6; possible D gene TRBD1, 5 bases. V lost 2 bases and J 7 bases, leaving 21 bases between the germline ends. The CDR3 extends over 18 amino acids. CDR1 and CDR2 from the germline V gene are SGHVS and FNYEAQ. The CDR3 sequence is CASSLPAGPQGQNSPLHF. As DNA, the CDR3 is TGTGCCAGCAGCTTACCGGCGGGGCCGCAGGGCCAGAATTCACCCCTCCACTTT. Supplemented by reference TRBV7-6 and TRBJ1-6, the full variable domain reads GAGVSQSPRYKVTKRGQDVALRCDPISGHVSLYWYRQALGQGPEFLTYFNYEAQQDKSGLPNDRFSAERPEGSISTLTIQRTEQRDSAMYRCASSLPAGPQGQNSPLHFGNGTRLTVT.

The chain uses TRBV29-1 and TRBJ2-7; TRBD2 matches at 8 bases. The CDR3 is made up of 16 amino acids. CDR1 is SQVTM and CDR2 is ANQGSEA in the germline V gene. Trimming removed 1 base from V and 1 base from J; junction bases left unmatched: 9. The CDR3 protein is CSVEVSGGRGSYEQYF. CDR3 DNA: TGCAGCGTTGAAGTGTCGGGAGGGCGGGGGTCCTACGAGCAGTACTTC.